The entry below describes one T cell receptor (beta chain). Antigen: not known. The table came from immunoSEQ multiplex PCR; TCRdb's copy has only in-frame clones and leaves some out. The sample consists of 150,000 or so clones, less than 95% of them appearing once. Germline V lookup: CDR1 LNHNV, CDR2 YYDKDF (reference sequence). This CDR3 is built from 17 residues. V lost 3 bases and J lost 1, with 13 bases in between. This record comes from a study of T cell responses to AZD1222 COVID-19 vaccine. The study's findings and limits: Reports indicate that nearly half of spike-specific TCRs are directed at unmutated variant regions. Along spike, vaccine-associated CD4 TCRs were found throughout, with dominance at 160-218 and 743-854. Baseline antibody screening turned up just a handful of seropositive AZD1222 recipients. Repertoires were collected only later (after the peak T cell response had occurred).

V gene TRBV15 combines with J gene TRBJ1-6, with D uncertain. The sequenced sample was peripheral blood, obtained on day 0 of AZD1222 vaccination. The clonotype was recovered from an adult in good health. CDR3 DNA: TGTGCCACCAGCAGGGCCACAGCTCTTTCCTATAATTCACCCCTCCACTTT. Translation: CATSRATALSYNSPLHF.